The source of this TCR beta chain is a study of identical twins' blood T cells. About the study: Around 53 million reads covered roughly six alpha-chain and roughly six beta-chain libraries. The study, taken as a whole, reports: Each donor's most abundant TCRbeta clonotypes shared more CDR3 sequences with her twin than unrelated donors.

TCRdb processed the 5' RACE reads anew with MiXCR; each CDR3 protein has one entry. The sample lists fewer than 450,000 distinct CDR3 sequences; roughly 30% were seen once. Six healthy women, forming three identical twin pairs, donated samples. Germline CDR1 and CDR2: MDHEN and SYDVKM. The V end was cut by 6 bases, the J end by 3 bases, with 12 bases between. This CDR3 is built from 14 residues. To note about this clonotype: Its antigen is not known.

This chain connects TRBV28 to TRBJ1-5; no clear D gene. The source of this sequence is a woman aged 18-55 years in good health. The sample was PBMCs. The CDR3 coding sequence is TGTGCCAGCAGCCTAATCACAATCAATCAGCCCCAGCATTTT. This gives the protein CASSLITINQPQHF. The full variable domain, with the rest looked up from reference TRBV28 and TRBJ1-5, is DVKVTQSSRYLVKRTGEKVFLECVQDMDHENMFWYRQDPGLGLRLIYFSYDVKMKEKGDIPEGYSVSREKKERFSLILESASTNQTSMYLCASSLITINQPQHFGDGTRLSIL.